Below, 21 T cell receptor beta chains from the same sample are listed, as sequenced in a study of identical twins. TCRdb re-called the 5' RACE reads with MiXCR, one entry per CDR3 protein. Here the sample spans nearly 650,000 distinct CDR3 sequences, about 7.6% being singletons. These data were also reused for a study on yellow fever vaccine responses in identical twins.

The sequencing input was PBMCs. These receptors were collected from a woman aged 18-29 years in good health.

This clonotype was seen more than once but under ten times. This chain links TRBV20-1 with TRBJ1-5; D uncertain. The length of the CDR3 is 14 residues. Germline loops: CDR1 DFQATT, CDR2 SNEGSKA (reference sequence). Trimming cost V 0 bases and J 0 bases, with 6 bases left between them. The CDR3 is CSARDAHSNQPQHF. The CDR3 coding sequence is TGCAGTGCTAGAGATGCCCATAGCAATCAGCCCCAGCATTTT.

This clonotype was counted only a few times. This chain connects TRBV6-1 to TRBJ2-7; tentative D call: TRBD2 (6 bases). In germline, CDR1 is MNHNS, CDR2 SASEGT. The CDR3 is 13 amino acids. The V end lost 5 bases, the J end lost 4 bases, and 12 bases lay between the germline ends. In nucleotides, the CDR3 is TGTGCCAGCAGTCGCGGGATCATATACGAGCAGTACTTC. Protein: CASSRGIIYEQYF.

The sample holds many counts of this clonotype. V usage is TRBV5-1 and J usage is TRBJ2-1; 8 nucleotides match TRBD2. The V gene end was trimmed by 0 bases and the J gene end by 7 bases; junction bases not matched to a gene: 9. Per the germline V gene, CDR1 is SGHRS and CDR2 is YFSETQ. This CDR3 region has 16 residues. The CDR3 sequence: CASSLVGTSMWNEQFF. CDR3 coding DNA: TGCGCCAGCAGCTTGGTTGGGACTAGTATGTGGAATGAGCAGTTCTTC.

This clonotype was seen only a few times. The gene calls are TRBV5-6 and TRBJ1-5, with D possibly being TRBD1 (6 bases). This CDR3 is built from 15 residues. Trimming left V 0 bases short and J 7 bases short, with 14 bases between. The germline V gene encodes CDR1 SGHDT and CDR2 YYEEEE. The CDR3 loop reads CASSLGTGFIQPQHF. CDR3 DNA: TGTGCCAGCAGCTTGGGCACAGGGTTCATACAGCCCCAGCATTTT. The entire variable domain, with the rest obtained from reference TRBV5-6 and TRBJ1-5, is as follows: DAGVTQSPTHLIKTRGQQVTLRCSPKSGHDTVSWYQQALGQGPQFIFQYYEEEERQRGNFPDRFSGHQFPNYSSELNVNALLLGDSALYLCASSLGTGFIQPQHFGDGTRLSIL.

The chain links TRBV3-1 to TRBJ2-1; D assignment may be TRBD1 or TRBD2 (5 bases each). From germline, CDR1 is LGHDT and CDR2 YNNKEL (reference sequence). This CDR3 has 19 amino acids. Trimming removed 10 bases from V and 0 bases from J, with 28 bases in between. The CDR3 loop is CAISFVGSGTPSSYNEQFF. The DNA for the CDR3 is TGTGCCATCAGTTTTGTCGGCTCCGGGACCCCAAGCTCCTACAATGAGCAGTTCTTC.

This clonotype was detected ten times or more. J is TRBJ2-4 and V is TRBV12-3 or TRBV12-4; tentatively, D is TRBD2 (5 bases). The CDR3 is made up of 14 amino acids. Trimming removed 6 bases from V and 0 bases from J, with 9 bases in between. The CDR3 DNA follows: TGTGCCAGCAGCCCGGAGGTAGCCAAAAACATTCAGTACTTC. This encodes CASSPEVAKNIQYF.

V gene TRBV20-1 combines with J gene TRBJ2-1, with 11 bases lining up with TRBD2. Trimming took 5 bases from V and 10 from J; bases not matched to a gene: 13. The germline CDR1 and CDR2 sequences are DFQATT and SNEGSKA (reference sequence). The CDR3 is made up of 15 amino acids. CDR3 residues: CSAAQGTSGLREQFF. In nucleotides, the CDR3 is TGCAGTGCTGCTCAGGGGACTAGCGGACTCCGGGAGCAGTTCTTC.

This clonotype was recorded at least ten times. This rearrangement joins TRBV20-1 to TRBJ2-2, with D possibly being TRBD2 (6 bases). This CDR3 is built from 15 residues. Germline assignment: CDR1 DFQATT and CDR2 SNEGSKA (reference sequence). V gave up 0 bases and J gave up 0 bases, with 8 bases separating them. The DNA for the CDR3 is TGCAGTGCTAGAGATCCGGGAGCGAACACCGGGGAGCTGTTTTTT. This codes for CSARDPGANTGELFF.

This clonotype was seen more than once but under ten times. CDR3 region: CASTTGGPDTQYF. The CDR3 DNA follows: TGTGCCAGCACCACGGGGGGGCCAGATACGCAGTATTTT. The chain joins TRBV2 to TRBJ2-3, with TRBD2 identical over 8 bases. The CDR3 is 13 residues long. Germline V gene data show CDR1 as SNHLY and CDR2 as FYNNEI. With 7 bases clipped from V and 4 bases from J, the junction kept 4 bases outside the gene matches.

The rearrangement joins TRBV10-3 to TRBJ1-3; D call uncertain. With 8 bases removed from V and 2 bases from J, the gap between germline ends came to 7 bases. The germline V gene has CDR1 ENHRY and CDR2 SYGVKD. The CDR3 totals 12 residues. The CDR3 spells CAIRQAGNTIYF. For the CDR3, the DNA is TGTGCCATCCGGCAGGCTGGAAACACCATATATTTT.

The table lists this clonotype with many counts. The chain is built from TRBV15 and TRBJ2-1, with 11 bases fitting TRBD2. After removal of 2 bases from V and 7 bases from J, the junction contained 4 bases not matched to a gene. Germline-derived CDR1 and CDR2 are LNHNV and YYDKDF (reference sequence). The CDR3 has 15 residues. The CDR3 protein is CATSRLGLAVNEQFF. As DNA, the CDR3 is TGTGCCACCAGCAGACTGGGACTAGCGGTGAATGAGCAGTTCTTC.

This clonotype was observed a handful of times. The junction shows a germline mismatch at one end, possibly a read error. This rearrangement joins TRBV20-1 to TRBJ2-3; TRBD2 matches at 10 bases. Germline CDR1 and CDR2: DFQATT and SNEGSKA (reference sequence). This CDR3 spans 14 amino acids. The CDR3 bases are TGCAGTGCTAGAGACACGCACTCTAGCGGGAGCTTGTGTTTT. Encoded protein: CSARDTHSSGSLCF.

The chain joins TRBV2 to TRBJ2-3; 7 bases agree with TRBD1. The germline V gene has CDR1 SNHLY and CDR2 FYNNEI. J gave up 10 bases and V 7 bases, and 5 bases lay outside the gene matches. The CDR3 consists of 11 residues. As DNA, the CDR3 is TGTGCCAGCAATCCTGGACAGGCGCAGTATTTT. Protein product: CASNPGQAQYF.

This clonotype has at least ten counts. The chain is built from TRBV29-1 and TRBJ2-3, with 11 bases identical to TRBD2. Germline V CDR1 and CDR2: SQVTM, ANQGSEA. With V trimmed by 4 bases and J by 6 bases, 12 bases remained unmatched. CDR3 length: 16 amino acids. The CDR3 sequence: CSVGLVAGGPGDTQYF. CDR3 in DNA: TGCAGCGTTGGTCTTGTAGCGGGAGGGCCCGGTGATACGCAGTATTTT.

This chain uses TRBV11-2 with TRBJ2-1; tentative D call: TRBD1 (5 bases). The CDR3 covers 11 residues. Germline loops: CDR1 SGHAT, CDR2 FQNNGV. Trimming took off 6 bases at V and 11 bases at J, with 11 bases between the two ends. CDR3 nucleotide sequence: TGTGCCAGCAGTCTTGCGGACAAGCAGTTCTTC. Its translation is CASSLADKQFF.

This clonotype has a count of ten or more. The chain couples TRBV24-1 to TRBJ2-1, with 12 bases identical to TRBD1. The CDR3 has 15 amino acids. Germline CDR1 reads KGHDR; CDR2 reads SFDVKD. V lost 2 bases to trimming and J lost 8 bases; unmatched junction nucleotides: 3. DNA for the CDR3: TGTGCCACCAGTGATTCGGGACAGGGGGCCGATGAGCAGTTCTTC. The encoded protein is CATSDSGQGADEQFF.

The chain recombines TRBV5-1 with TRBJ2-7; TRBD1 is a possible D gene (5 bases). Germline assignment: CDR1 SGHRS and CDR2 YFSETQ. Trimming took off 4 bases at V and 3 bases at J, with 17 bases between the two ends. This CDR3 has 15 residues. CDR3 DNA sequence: TGCGCCAGCAGCATTGGGGCATCGGGCAGCTACGAGCAGTACGTC. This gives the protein CASSIGASGSYEQYV.

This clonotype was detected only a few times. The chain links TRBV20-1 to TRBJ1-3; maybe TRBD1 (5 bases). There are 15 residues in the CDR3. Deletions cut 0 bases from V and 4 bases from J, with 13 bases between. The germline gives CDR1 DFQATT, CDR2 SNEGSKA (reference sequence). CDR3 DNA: TGCAGTGCTAGAGATGGGGGACGGCGGGGAAACACCATATATTTT. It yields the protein CSARDGGRRGNTIYF.

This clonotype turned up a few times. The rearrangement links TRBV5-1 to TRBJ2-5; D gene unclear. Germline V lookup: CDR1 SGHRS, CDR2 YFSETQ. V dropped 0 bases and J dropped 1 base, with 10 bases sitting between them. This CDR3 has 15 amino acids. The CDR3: CASSLAGNLQETQYF. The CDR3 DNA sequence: TGCGCCAGCAGCTTGGCCGGCAACCTCCAAGAGACCCAGTACTTC.

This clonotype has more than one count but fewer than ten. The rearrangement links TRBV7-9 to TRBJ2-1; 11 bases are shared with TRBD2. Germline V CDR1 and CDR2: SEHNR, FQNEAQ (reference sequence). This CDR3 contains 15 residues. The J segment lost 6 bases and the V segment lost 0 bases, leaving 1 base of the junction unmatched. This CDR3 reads CASSLASGRANEQFF. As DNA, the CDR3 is TGTGCCAGCAGCTTAGCTAGCGGGAGGGCCAATGAGCAGTTCTTC.

CDR3 in DNA: TGTGCCAGCAGCTTAGTGATCGACAGGCCGACCGGGGAGCTGTTTTTT. Translation: CASSLVIDRPTGELFF. The chain joins TRBV7-9 to TRBJ2-2, with D tentatively TRBD1 (6 bases). Germline assignment: CDR1 SEHNR and CDR2 FQNEAQ (reference sequence). This CDR3 has 16 amino acids. Trimming shortened V by 1 base and J by 5 bases, and 14 bases separated the two germline ends.